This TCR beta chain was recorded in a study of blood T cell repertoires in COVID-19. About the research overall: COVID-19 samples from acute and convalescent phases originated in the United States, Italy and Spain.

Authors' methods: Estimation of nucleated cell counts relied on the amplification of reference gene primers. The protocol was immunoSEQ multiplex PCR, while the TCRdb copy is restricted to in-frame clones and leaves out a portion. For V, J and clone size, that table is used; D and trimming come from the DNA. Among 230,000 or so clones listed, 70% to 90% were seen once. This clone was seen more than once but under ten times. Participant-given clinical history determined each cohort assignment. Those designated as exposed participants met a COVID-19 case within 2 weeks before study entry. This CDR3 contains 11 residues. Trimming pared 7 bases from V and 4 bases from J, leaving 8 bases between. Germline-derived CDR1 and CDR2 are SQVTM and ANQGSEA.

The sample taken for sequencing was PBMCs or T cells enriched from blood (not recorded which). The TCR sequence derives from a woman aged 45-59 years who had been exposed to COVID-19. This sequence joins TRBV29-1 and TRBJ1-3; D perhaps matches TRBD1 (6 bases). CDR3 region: CSAQGGNTIYF. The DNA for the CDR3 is TGCAGCGCCCAGGGGGGAAACACCATATATTTT.